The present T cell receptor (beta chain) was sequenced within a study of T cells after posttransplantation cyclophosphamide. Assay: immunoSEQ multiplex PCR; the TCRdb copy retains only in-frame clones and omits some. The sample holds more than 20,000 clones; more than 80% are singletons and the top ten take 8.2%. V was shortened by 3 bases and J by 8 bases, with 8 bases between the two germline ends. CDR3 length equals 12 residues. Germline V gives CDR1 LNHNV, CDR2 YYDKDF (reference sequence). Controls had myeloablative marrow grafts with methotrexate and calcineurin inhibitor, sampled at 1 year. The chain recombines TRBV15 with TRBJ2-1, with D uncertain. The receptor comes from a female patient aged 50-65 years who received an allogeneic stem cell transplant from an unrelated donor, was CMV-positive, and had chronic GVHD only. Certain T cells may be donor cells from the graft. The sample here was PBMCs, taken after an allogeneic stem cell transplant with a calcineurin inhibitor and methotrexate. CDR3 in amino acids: CATSREQYEQFF. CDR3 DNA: TGTGCCACCAGCAGGGAACAGTATGAGCAGTTCTTC.